The rows below give T cell receptor beta chains drawn from one sample of a study of blood T cell repertoires in COVID-19. Sequencing was performed with immunoSEQ multiplex PCR; in TCRdb, only in-frame clones are kept and a portion is missing. The data show fewer than 300,000 clones, 75% to 90% seen once. The material sequenced was peripheral blood. The receptors here all came from an older woman with active or convalescent COVID-19. Each CDR3 is given with its conserved first and last residue. Each record gives: J gene, clone size, V gene, D gene, CDR3 DNA, CDR3 protein. D genes are given only for firm matches. Clone sizes are given selectively: once, few, many, or a class where the clone is expanded.

>TRBJ2-7|.|TRBV3-1/TRBV3-2|.
TGTGCCAGCAGCCAAGGTGTCGAGGGAATGCACGAGCAGTACTTC
CASSQGVEGMHEQYF
>TRBJ2-3|once|TRBV5-1|TRBD2
TGCGCCAGCAGCGGACTCGCGTGGACTAGCGGGAGGTTTACAGATACGCAGTATTTT
CASSGLAWTSGRFTDTQYF
>TRBJ1-6|.|TRBV5-4|.
TGTGCCAGCAGCTTGCTGGGCCGAACTGGGAATTCACCCCTCCACTTT
CASSLLGRTGNSPLHF
>TRBJ2-7|.|TRBV25-1|.
TGTGCCAGCAGTGACCTCCCCACAGGGCCCTACGAGCAGTACTTC
CASSDLPTGPYEQYF
>TRBJ2-5|.|TRBV18|.
TGTGCCAGCTCGGAGTTCGAAGAGACCCAGTACTTC
CASSEFEETQYF
>TRBJ1-2|.|TRBV10-2|.
TGCGCCAGCATGGGCAGGGACTATGGCTACACCTTC
CASMGRDYGYTF
>TRBJ1-1|.|TRBV29-1|TRBD1
TGCAGCGTTGACACCGGGACAGCGAACACTGAAGCTTTCTTT
CSVDTGTANTEAFF
>TRBJ2-3|.|TRBV28|.
TGTGCCAGCAGTTTAGGGAGGCCAGATACGCAGTATTTT
CASSLGRPDTQYF
>TRBJ2-6|.|TRBV7-9|.
TGTGCCAGCAGCTTAGTCACAGGGTCCTCTGGGGCCAACGTCCTGACTTTC
CASSLVTGSSGANVLTF
>TRBJ1-2|few|TRBV27|TRBD1
TGTGCCAGCAGTGGACGGACAGGGGGGTATGGCTACACCTTC
CASSGRTGGYGYTF
>TRBJ2-7|.|TRBV4-1|.
TGCGCCAGCTCTCGGGGGTCGGCGTTTGCGGGGGCCTCCTACGAGCAGTACTTC
CASSRGSAFAGASYEQYF
>TRBJ2-1|.|TRBV2|.
TGTGCCAGCAGTAAAACGGGATTAGAGGCGGTGCGGATCTTC
CASSKTGLEAVRIF
>TRBJ1-1|few|TRBV5-1|.
TGCGCCACCGCGAGGGGAAGGGGGATGAACACTGAAGCTTTCTTT
CATARGRGMNTEAFF
>TRBJ2-7|.|TRBV7-9|.
TGTGCCAGCAGCTTAGGTCAGGGCTTCTACGAGCAGTACTTC
CASSLGQGFYEQYF
>TRBJ2-3|few|TRBV2|.
TGTGCCAGCAGTGCTCAGGGATCCACAGATACGCAGTATTTT
CASSAQGSTDTQYF
>TRBJ2-4|.|TRBV29-1|.
TGCAGCGGGAGGGACGGAAAAAACATTCAGTACTTC
CSGRDGKNIQYF
>TRBJ2-2|many|TRBV6-6|.
TGTGCCAGCATCCTTAGGCAGGGGTCCGGGGAGCTGTTTTTT
CASILRQGSGELFF
>TRBJ1-6|.|TRBV4-1|.
TGCGCCAGCAGCCAAGTTAAGGGACACGGGGTTATCTCACCCCTCCACTTT
CASSQVKGHGVISPLHF
>TRBJ2-3|.|TRBV18|TRBD2
TGTGCCAGCTCACCAGCTAGCGGGTCTACAGATACGCAGTATTTT
CASSPASGSTDTQYF
>TRBJ2-3|.|TRBV10-3|TRBD1
TGTGCCATCATGGGACAGGCCGATACGCAGTATTTT
CAIMGQADTQYF
>TRBJ1-6|.|TRBV6-1|.
TGTGCCAGCAGTGAGGAGGTGATATCGTATAATTCACCCCTCCACTTT
CASSEEVISYNSPLHF
>TRBJ2-1|.|TRBV27|.
TGTGCCAGTCTGGGCCGGTCCTCCTACAATGAGCAGTTCTTC
CASLGRSSYNEQFF
>TRBJ2-7|.|TRBV28|TRBD1
TGTGCCAGCAGTTCTCCTGGGGGACAGACCTACGAGCAGTACTTC
CASSSPGGQTYEQYF